Below are 17 T cell receptor beta chains sequenced from a single sample in a study of cytomegalovirus exposure and HLA in healthy donors. The PCR made use of 60 Vbeta and 13 Jbeta primers. Clones were read by immunoSEQ multiplex PCR, and TCRdb kept only the in-frame ones, dropping some. The data hold around 53,000 clones, with about 84% observed a single time. Sequencing input: PBMCs. The receptors were gathered from a man aged 25-45 years in good health and CMV-seronegative.

This clone was recorded only once. The chain couples TRBV7-9 to TRBJ1-2, with 7 bases that match TRBD1. V shed 5 bases and J 4 bases; nucleotides not matched to a gene: 7. The CDR3 consists of 14 residues. Germline CDR1 is SEHNR and CDR2 is FQNEAQ (reference sequence). The CDR3 protein is CASSPTGASYGYTF. In DNA form, the CDR3 reads TGTGCCAGCAGCCCCACAGGGGCGAGCTATGGCTACACCTTC.

This clone has a single count. The chain recombines TRBV10-2 with TRBJ2-7, with TRBD2 as a possible D gene (7 bases). The germline CDR1 and CDR2 sequences are WSHSY and SAAADI. CDR3 length: 13 residues. V was cut by 8 bases and J by 7 bases, with 18 bases left in between. The CDR3 here is CASGGGPSYEQYF. In DNA, the CDR3 is TGCGCCAGCGGGGGGGGGCCTTCGTATGAGCAGTACTTC.

The chain employs TRBV27 and TRBJ2-3; 12 nucleotides align to TRBD2. Germline V gene sequence: CDR1 MNHEY, CDR2 SMNVEV (reference sequence). The CDR3 contains 16 residues. J lost 2 bases, V lost 6 bases, and 6 bases had no gene match. The CDR3 is CASSPGLAGPTDTQYF. DNA for the CDR3: TGTGCCAGCAGCCCGGGACTAGCGGGTCCCACAGATACGCAGTATTTT.

This chain joins TRBV7-8 and TRBJ1-1; D is unclear. V lost 5 bases, J lost 1 base, and 8 bases lay in between. The CDR3 contains 13 residues. The germline gives CDR1 SGHVS, CDR2 FQNEAQ. CDR3 protein: CASSATPNTEAFF. The CDR3 coding sequence is TGTGCCAGCAGCGCGACACCGAACACTGAAGCTTTCTTT.

V usage is TRBV5-1 and J usage is TRBJ2-7, with D maybe TRBD1 (6 bases). Deletions cut 1 base from V and 0 bases from J, with 14 bases between. The CDR3 has 16 amino acids. CDR1 SGHRS and CDR2 YFSETQ come from the germline V gene. CDR3 region: CASSLTRTVSSYEQYF. CDR3 nucleotides: TGCGCCAGCAGCTTGACCAGGACAGTGAGCTCCTACGAGCAGTACTTC.

V gene TRBV9 combines with J gene TRBJ1-2; 8 bases are a match to TRBD1. The length of the CDR3 is 14 residues. The germline gives CDR1 SGDLS, CDR2 YYNGEE. The junction had 1 base not matched to a gene; V was cut back by 3 bases and J by 0 bases. Here the CDR3 DNA reads TGTGCCAGCAGCGGGGACAGGCCTAACTATGGCTACACCTTC. Translating it yields CASSGDRPNYGYTF.

The chain employs TRBV4-1 and TRBJ2-1, with 14 bases that match TRBD2. V lost 4 bases, J lost 12 bases, and 14 bases stayed unmatched. This CDR3 spans 17 amino acids. Germline V gene sequence: CDR1 MGHRA, CDR2 YSYEKL. CDR3 sequence: CASSRTRGTSGGVGQFF. The CDR3, as DNA: TGCGCCAGCAGCCGAACCCGAGGGACTAGCGGGGGTGTTGGGCAGTTCTTC.

J is TRBJ2-1 and V is TRBV9; 9 positions agree with TRBD1. The CDR3 is 17 amino acids. Germline V CDR1 and CDR2: SGDLS, YYNGEE. With V trimmed by 3 bases and J by 4 bases, 11 bases remained unmatched. In DNA form, the CDR3 reads TGTGCCAGCAGCGCTGCGGGACAGGGAACGAGGTACAATGAGCAGTTCTTC. It specifies CASSAAGQGTRYNEQFF.

This chain links TRBV9 with TRBJ2-5; 13 bases match TRBD2. There are 15 residues in the CDR3. V lost 0 bases and J lost 5; bases outside the gene matches: 1. Germline-derived CDR1 and CDR2 are SGDLS and YYNGEE. The chain's CDR3 is CASSVGTSGGETQYF. In nucleotides, the CDR3 is TGTGCCAGCAGCGTAGGGACTAGCGGGGGTGAGACCCAGTACTTC.

The rearrangement joins TRBV5-1 to TRBJ2-1, with D perhaps TRBD1 (5 bases). This CDR3 region has 15 residues. CDR1 is SGHRS and CDR2 is YFSETQ in the germline V gene. The germline V and J ends were trimmed by 0 bases and 3 bases, with 10 bases remaining between them. The CDR3 spells CASSLDRSLYNEQFF. In DNA form, the CDR3 reads TGCGCCAGCAGCTTGGACAGGAGCCTCTACAATGAGCAGTTCTTC. Variable domain in full (rest from reference TRBV5-1 and TRBJ2-1): KAGVTQTPRYLIKTRGQQVTLSCSPISGHRSVSWYQQTPGQGLQFLFEYFSETQRNKGNFPGRFSGRQFSNSRSEMNVSTLELGDSALYLCASSLDRSLYNEQFFGPGTRLTVL.

J is TRBJ2-1 and V is TRBV7-9, with unresolved D. The V and J ends lost 2 bases and 8 bases respectively, with 10 bases between them. The CDR3 is 13 amino acids. CDR1 SEHNR and CDR2 FQNEAQ come from the germline V gene (reference sequence). The CDR3 loop is CASSLRPWHEQFF. The CDR3, as DNA: TGTGCCAGCAGCTTACGCCCATGGCATGAGCAGTTCTTC.

The chain joins TRBV30 to TRBJ1-5; D remains unclear. The CDR3 contains 13 residues. CDR1 is GTSNPN, CDR2 SVGIG, per germline (reference sequence). Trimming pared 0 bases from V and 6 bases from J, leaving 9 bases between. For the CDR3, the DNA is TGTGCCTGGAGTGTATCGGCGGGTCAGCCCCAGCATTTT. Encoded protein: CAWSVSAGQPQHF.

Concerning this clone: Different DNA sequences within this sample yield the same CDR3. The rearrangement links TRBV30 to TRBJ2-3; no firm D call. The CDR3 has 12 amino acids. Germline V gene lookup returns CDR1 GTSNPN and CDR2 SVGIG (reference sequence). V shed 3 bases and J shed 0 bases, with 4 bases lying between them. The CDR3 sequence: CAWSPSTDTQYF. CDR3 nucleotides: TGTGCCTGGAGCCCTAGCACAGATACGCAGTATTTT.

The CDR3 spells CASSTGLNTEAFF. In DNA, the CDR3 is TGTGCCAGCAGTACAGGATTGAACACTGAAGCTTTCTTT. J is TRBJ1-1 and V is TRBV2; tentative D call: TRBD1 (5 bases). The CDR3 is made up of 13 amino acids. Germline CDR1 SNHLY, CDR2 FYNNEI. V was pared by 5 bases and J by 0 bases, with 7 bases between.

On this clone: One end of the junction varies from germline; a read error may be responsible. The chain recombines TRBV7-7 with TRBJ1-3, with D uncertain. Per germline, CDR1 SSHAT and CDR2 FNYEAQ (reference sequence). The CDR3 consists of 13 residues. The CDR3 DNA sequence: TGTGCTAGCAGTGAAACTTTCGGAAACACCATATATTTT. This gives the protein CASSETFGNTIYF. Drawing the rest from reference TRBV7-7 and TRBJ1-3, the complete variable domain is GAGVSQSPRYKVTKRGQDVTLRCDPISSHATLYWYQQALGQGPEFLTYFNYEAQPDKSGLPSDRFSAERPEGSISTLTIQRTEQRDSAMYRCASSETFGNTIYFGEGSWLTVV.

This chain connects TRBV7-2 to TRBJ2-3; D gene ambiguous. CDR1 and CDR2 from the germline V gene are SGHTA and FQGNSA. The CDR3 has 16 amino acids. Trimming took 1 base from V and 0 from J, leaving 11 bases between them. The CDR3 coding sequence is TGTGCCAGCAGCTTAGATTCAAGACTTAGCACAGATACGCAGTATTTT. Its translation: CASSLDSRLSTDTQYF.

This chain connects TRBV30 to TRBJ1-6, with 7 bases that match TRBD1. This CDR3 comprises 13 residues. The germline V gene has CDR1 GTSNPN and CDR2 SVGIG (reference sequence). J lost 9 bases, V lost 2 bases, and 4 bases had no gene match. The CDR3 reads CAWSRDRISPLHF. As DNA, the CDR3 is TGTGCCTGGAGTAGGGACAGAATTTCACCCCTCCACTTT.